A single sample gave rise to the 24 T cell receptor beta chains below, sequenced in a study of cytomegalovirus exposure and HLA in healthy donors. Primers: 60 Vbeta forward and 13 Jbeta reverse. Profiled with immunoSEQ multiplex PCR; TCRdb holds only in-frame clones, not every one. The table has about 110,000 clones, around two thirds seen once. Sequenced material: PBMCs. The receptor set was obtained from a man aged 30-40 years in good health and CMV-seropositive.

This chain uses TRBV15 with TRBJ2-3; 11 bases match TRBD2. This CDR3 spans 17 amino acids. With V trimmed by 1 base and J by 2 bases, 5 bases remained unmatched. Germline V gene lookup returns CDR1 LNHNV and CDR2 YYDKDF (reference sequence). CDR3: CATSRGLAGGSTDTQYF. The CDR3, as DNA: TGTGCCACCAGCAGAGGGCTAGCGGGGGGTTCCACAGATACGCAGTATTTT.

The V call is TRBV9, the J call TRBJ1-3, with D unresolved. CDR1 SGDLS and CDR2 YYNGEE come from the germline V gene. Trimming cost V 0 bases and J 0 bases, with 19 bases left between them. The CDR3 totals 19 residues. CDR3 bases: TGTGCCAGCAGCGTAGGCCATTATAGCCGTGGTCCCTCTGGAAACACCATATATTTT. Translated: CASSVGHYSRGPSGNTIYF.

Note on this clone: A read error may account for a junction end that differs from germline. This chain links TRBV7-9 with TRBJ2-7; possibly TRBD2 for D (6 bases). CDR3 length equals 14 residues. CDR1 and CDR2 from the germline V gene are SEHNR and FQNEAQ (reference sequence). The CDR3 reads CSSTEDGSSYEQYF. DNA for the CDR3: TGTTCCAGCACCGAGGACGGGAGCTCCTACGAGCAGTACTTC.

This clone was counted a few times. The rearrangement links TRBV11-2 to TRBJ2-3; unclear D gene. CDR3 length equals 14 residues. The germline V gene encodes CDR1 SGHAT and CDR2 FQNNGV. The ends were cut back, 0 bases at V and 2 bases at J, with 6 bases in the middle. CDR3 sequence reads: CASSLDSTTDTQYF. DNA of the CDR3: TGTGCCAGCAGCTTAGATAGCACCACAGATACGCAGTATTTT.

In this sample, this clone turned up a few times. The chain joins TRBV5-1 to TRBJ2-7; D gene ambiguous. Between the trimmed V and J ends, which lost 3 bases and 2 bases, there was a span of 21 bases. The germline V gene has CDR1 SGHRS and CDR2 YFSETQ. The CDR3 runs to 17 residues. DNA for the CDR3: TGCGCCAGCAGCTCCCAAGAAATTTTAGGAGTGACCTACGAGCAGTACTTC. This sequence encodes CASSSQEILGVTYEQYF.

The chain is built from TRBV6-1 and TRBJ2-5, with 11 bases matching TRBD2. Per the germline V gene, CDR1 is MNHNS and CDR2 is SASEGT. This CDR3 has 15 residues. V was pared by 2 bases and J by 10 bases, with 9 bases of the junction left unmatched. Here the CDR3 reads CASSELGLAGGLQYF. The CDR3 bases are TGTGCCAGCAGTGAACTTGGGCTAGCGGGGGGCCTCCAGTACTTC.

This chain uses TRBV6-1 with TRBJ1-2; 9 bases align to TRBD1. V shed 6 bases, J shed 7 bases, and the junction held 9 bases outside the gene matches. The CDR3 is 14 residues long. CDR1 and CDR2 from the germline V gene are MNHNS and SASEGT. DNA for the CDR3: TGTGCCAGCAGGTCCGTACAGGGGGCGTCTGGCTACACCTTC. This encodes CASRSVQGASGYTF.

The chain recombines TRBV30 with TRBJ2-3, with a possible D match to TRBD1 (5 bases). CDR3 length: 14 amino acids. Germline-derived CDR1 and CDR2 are GTSNPN and SVGIG (reference sequence). V gave up 2 bases and J gave up 2 bases, with 11 bases separating them. CDR3 loop: CAWSNRGPTDTQYF. The CDR3 DNA is TGTGCCTGGAGTAATAGGGGCCCCACAGATACGCAGTATTTT.

The rearrangement uses TRBV13 and TRBJ2-3, with TRBD2 matching over 7 bases. J gave up 0 bases and V 3 bases, and 3 bases lay outside the gene matches. The CDR3 is 15 residues long. CDR1 is PRHDT and CDR2 is FYEKMQ in the germline V gene (reference sequence). DNA of the CDR3: TGTGCCAGCAGCTTTTTCGGGGGGAGCACAGATACGCAGTATTTT. This encodes CASSFFGGSTDTQYF.

V and J are TRBV7-9 and TRBJ1-4; D might be TRBD1 (6 bases). The CDR3 consists of 14 residues. Germline assignment: CDR1 SEHNR and CDR2 FQNEAQ (reference sequence). V was clipped by 6 bases and J by 0 bases, with 8 bases between them. CDR3 coding DNA: TGTGCCAGCAGTAGGACAGCAACTAATGAAAAACTGTTTTTT. This sequence encodes CASSRTATNEKLFF.

The rearrangement joins TRBV7-2 to TRBJ1-2; D is possibly TRBD1 (5 bases). Germline assignment: CDR1 SGHTA and CDR2 FQGNSA. With 7 bases removed from V and 7 bases from J, the gap between germline ends came to 16 bases. This CDR3 region has 13 residues. The chain's CDR3 is CASTVTEPSGYTF. The CDR3, as DNA: TGTGCCAGCACCGTGACAGAACCTTCTGGCTACACCTTC.

The chain uses TRBV5-6 and TRBJ1-2, with D tentatively TRBD1 (6 bases). The length of the CDR3 is 16 residues. The germline gives CDR1 SGHDT, CDR2 YYEEEE. V shed 0 bases and J shed 8 bases, with 20 bases lying between them. The CDR3: CASSLVLGTNPEGYTF. The CDR3 coding sequence is TGTGCCAGCAGCTTGGTCCTTGGGACAAACCCGGAGGGCTACACCTTC.

The chain is built from TRBV9 and TRBJ2-7; no definite D call. Germline CDR1 is SGDLS and CDR2 is YYNGEE. The CDR3 loop spans 14 amino acids. The V and J ends lost 2 bases and 6 bases respectively, with 15 bases between them. The CDR3 DNA reads TGTGCCAGCAGCGTTTACCAGGTCGAAGGCGAGCAGTACTTC. Translating gives CASSVYQVEGEQYF.

This chain connects TRBV25-1 to TRBJ2-2; a weak D match, TRBD2 (6 bases). V was pared by 6 bases and J by 7 bases, with 12 bases between. In germline, CDR1 is MGHDK, CDR2 SYGVNS. The CDR3 contains 13 residues. CDR3 protein: CASRLGAGGELFF. Written as DNA, the CDR3 is TGTGCCAGCAGGTTGGGAGCGGGCGGGGAGCTGTTTTTT.

The rearrangement uses TRBV29-1 and TRBJ1-1; D is unresolved. This CDR3 has 12 amino acids. Germline CDR1 is SQVTM and CDR2 is ANQGSEA. The V and J ends lost 2 bases and 1 base respectively, with 5 bases between them. CDR3 in DNA: TGCAGCGTTGAACAACAGAACACTGAAGCTTTCTTT. Its translation is CSVEQQNTEAFF.

This chain joins TRBV14 and TRBJ2-3, with D perhaps matching TRBD1 (5 bases). The CDR3 is 18 residues long. From germline, CDR1 is SGHDN and CDR2 FVKESK. Trimming stripped 3 bases from V and 2 bases from J, with 21 bases between. The CDR3 DNA sequence: TGTGCCAGCAGCCAGGGTGAGGCAGGGTGGATAGCCACAGATACGCAGTATTTT. It codes for CASSQGEAGWIATDTQYF.

This clone was picked up a small number of times. This rearrangement joins TRBV7-2 to TRBJ2-2; 9 nucleotides line up with TRBD2. Germline V lookup: CDR1 SGHTA, CDR2 FQGNSA. J was trimmed by 4 bases and V by 3 bases; bases with no gene match: 3. The CDR3 loop spans 15 amino acids. The CDR3 region has the DNA TGTGCCAGCAGCTTGGCGGGGGGGCTCACCGGGGAGCTGTTTTTT. This encodes CASSLAGGLTGELFF.

V usage is TRBV6-5 and J usage is TRBJ1-1; no clear D gene. The V gene lost 3 bases and the J gene lost 4 bases, with 15 bases spanning the gap. The CDR3 has 15 residues. Germline V gene sequence: CDR1 MNHEY, CDR2 SVGAGI. CDR3 sequence reads: CASSYASSGITEAFF. The CDR3 bases are TGTGCCAGCAGTTATGCGTCATCGGGGATCACTGAAGCTTTCTTT.

The chain recombines TRBV4-1 with TRBJ2-7; D may be TRBD1 (6 bases). Germline CDR1 is MGHRA and CDR2 is YSYEKL. V lost 4 bases, J lost 3 bases, and 16 bases lay in between. The CDR3 extends over 15 amino acids. The CDR3 sequence is CASSPISTGNYEQYF. The CDR3 coding sequence is TGCGCCAGCAGCCCTATCTCGACAGGAAACTACGAGCAGTACTTC.

This clone was seen a single time. CDR3 amino acids: CASSFPSGGPNTGELFF. DNA for the CDR3: TGTGCCAGCAGCTTTCCGAGCGGGGGCCCAAACACCGGGGAGCTGTTTTTT. The chain recombines TRBV9 with TRBJ2-2; 8 bases are a match to TRBD2. Losses at the gene ends were 4 bases for V and 2 bases for J; bases not matched to a gene: 10. CDR3 length: 17 amino acids. Germline-derived CDR1 and CDR2 are SGDLS and YYNGEE.

This clone has a handful of counts. The chain uses TRBV5-1 and TRBJ2-3; D unclear. V lost 6 bases, J lost 1 base, and 15 bases lay in between. The CDR3 is 15 residues long. Germline lookup yields CDR1 SGHRS and CDR2 YFSETQ. Here the CDR3 DNA reads TGCGCCAGCACCCTCGCGGCCTGGTGCACAGATACGCAGTATTTT. Encoded protein: CASTLAAWCTDTQYF.

To note about this clone: Distinct nucleotide sequences in the sample also encode this CDR3. The chain combines TRBV5-1 with TRBJ2-2; tentatively, D is TRBD1 (5 bases). CDR1 is SGHRS, CDR2 YFSETQ, per germline. V was pared by 0 bases and J by 5 bases, with 8 bases between. This CDR3 is 14 amino acids long. CDR3 sequence: CASSLEGLTGELFF. In DNA, the CDR3 is TGCGCCAGCAGCTTGGAGGGGTTAACCGGGGAGCTGTTTTTT.

This sequence joins TRBV4-1 and TRBJ2-7, with 7 bases fitting TRBD1. The CDR3 is 16 residues long. V trimming: 0 bases; J trimming: 1 base; junction bases outside the gene matches: 6. The germline CDR1 and CDR2 sequences are MGHRA and YSYEKL. CDR3 in amino acids: CASSQELTGLSYEQYF. CDR3 sequence (DNA): TGCGCCAGCAGCCAAGAGCTGACAGGGCTGTCCTACGAGCAGTACTTC.

This sequence joins TRBV6-5 and TRBJ1-2, with D possibly being TRBD1 (5 bases). Deletions cut 2 bases from V and 6 bases from J, with 13 bases between. From germline, CDR1 is MNHEY and CDR2 SVGAGI. There are 14 residues in the CDR3. CDR3 sequence: CASSYGGRVDGYTF. Written as DNA, the CDR3 is TGTGCCAGCAGTTACGGCGGCAGGGTGGATGGCTACACCTTC.